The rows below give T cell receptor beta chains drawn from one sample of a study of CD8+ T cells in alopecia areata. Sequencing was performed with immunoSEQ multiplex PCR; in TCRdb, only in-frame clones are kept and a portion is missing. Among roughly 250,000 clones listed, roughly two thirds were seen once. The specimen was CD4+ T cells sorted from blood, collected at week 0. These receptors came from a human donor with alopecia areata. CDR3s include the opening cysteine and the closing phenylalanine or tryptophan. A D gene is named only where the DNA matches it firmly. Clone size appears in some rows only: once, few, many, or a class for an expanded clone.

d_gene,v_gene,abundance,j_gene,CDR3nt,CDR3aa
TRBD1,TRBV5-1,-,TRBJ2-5,TGCGCCAGCAGCTCGGGACAGCTCCAAGAGACCCAGTACTTC,CASSSGQLQETQYF
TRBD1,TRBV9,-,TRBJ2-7,TGTGCCAGCAGCGCCTTCGACAGGGCCTACGAGCAGTACTTC,CASSAFDRAYEQYF
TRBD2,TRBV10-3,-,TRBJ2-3,TGTGCCATCAGAGCGGGGGGGGGCACAGATACGCAGTATTTT,CAIRAGGGTDTQYF
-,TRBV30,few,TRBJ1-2,TGTGCCTCCACCCCGATCCCCCCCATTTATGGCTACACCTTC,CASTPIPPIYGYTF
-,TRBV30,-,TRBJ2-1,TGTGCCTGGAGAGGGGACGGAGGGCAGTTCTTC,CAWRGDGGQFF
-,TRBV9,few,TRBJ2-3,TGTGCCAGCAGCCCGCCAGCGGCAACTAGCACAGATACGCAGTATTTT,CASSPPAATSTDTQYF
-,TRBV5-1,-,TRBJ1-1,TGCGCCAGCAGCCCACCGGGACGGATGAACACTGAAGCTTTCTTT,CASSPPGRMNTEAFF
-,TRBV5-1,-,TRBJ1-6,TGCGCCAGCAGCCCGGACCCCTGGAATTCACCCCTCCACTTT,CASSPDPWNSPLHF
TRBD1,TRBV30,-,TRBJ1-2,TGTGCCTGGAGTCGGACAGGCTATGGCTACACCTTC,CAWSRTGYGYTF
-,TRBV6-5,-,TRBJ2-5,TGTGCCAGCAGTTCCCTGAAGACCCAGTACTTC,CASSSLKTQYF
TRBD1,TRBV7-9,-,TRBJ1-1,TGTGCCAGCAGCCGACAGGGGGGTACTGAAGCTTTCTTT,CASSRQGGTEAFF
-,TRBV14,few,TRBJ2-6,TGTGCCAGCAGCCCATGGGATGCTGGGGCCAACGTCCTGACTTTC,CASSPWDAGANVLTF
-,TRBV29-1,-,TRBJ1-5,TGCAGCGTCGCTTGGGACAGCAATCAGCCCCAGCATTTT,CSVAWDSNQPQHF
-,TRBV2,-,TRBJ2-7,TGTGCCAGCAGTTTAGAGGTAGCTGACGAGCAGTACTTC,CASSLEVADEQYF
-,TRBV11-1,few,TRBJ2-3,TGTGCCAGCAGCACAAGGGACTTATGGCAGTATTTT,CASSTRDLWQYF
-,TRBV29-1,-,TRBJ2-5,TGCAGCGCTCAGCCTCAGGTGAAAGAGACCCAGTACTTC,CSAQPQVKETQYF